One and the same sample provided the 7 T cell receptor beta chains below, sequenced in a study of T cells after yellow fever vaccination. TCRdb processed the 5' RACE reads anew with MiXCR; each CDR3 protein has one entry. The sample shows under 550,000 distinct CDR3 sequences, around a fifth of them seen only once. Sequenced material: PBMCs, taken roughly 20 days after the first yellow fever vaccination. These receptors were obtained from a man between 18 and 35 years old who received the YFV17D yellow fever vaccine.

The table lists this clonotype with many counts. The chain joins TRBV11-2 to TRBJ2-1, with unresolved D. Germline CDR1 and CDR2: SGHAT and FQNNGV. This CDR3 spans 14 amino acids. Trimming removed 2 bases from V and 1 base from J, with 6 bases in between. Here the CDR3 DNA reads TGTGCCAGCAGCTTAAGAGTTTCCTACAATGAGCAGTTCTTC. The encoded protein is CASSLRVSYNEQFF.

This chain joins TRBV5-6 and TRBJ2-3; TRBD1 matches 7 bases. The germline V gene has CDR1 SGHDT and CDR2 YYEEEE. The CDR3 is 14 amino acids. V was clipped by 4 bases and J by 2 bases; unmatched bases: 4. The CDR3 bases are TGTGCCAGCAGCCCAGGGACAGTCACAGATACGCAGTATTTT. Translated: CASSPGTVTDTQYF. The whole variable domain, remainder taken from reference TRBV5-6 and TRBJ2-3, is DAGVTQSPTHLIKTRGQQVTLRCSPKSGHDTVSWYQQALGQGPQFIFQYYEEEERQRGNFPDRFSGHQFPNYSSELNVNALLLGDSALYLCASSPGTVTDTQYFGPGTRLTVL.

This clonotype was picked up a small number of times. The chain carries TRBV3-1 and TRBJ1-2, with TRBD1 as a possible D gene (5 bases). The length of the CDR3 is 13 residues. Deletions cut 3 bases from V and 8 bases from J, with 13 bases between. The germline V gene encodes CDR1 LGHDT and CDR2 YNNKEL (reference sequence). CDR3 protein: CASSHLDTGGYTF. The DNA of the CDR3 is TGTGCCAGCAGCCATCTGGATACAGGAGGCTACACCTTC.

This clonotype has only a few counts. The chain is built from TRBV6-2 or TRBV6-3 and TRBJ2-1; possibly TRBD2 for D (6 bases). CDR1 and CDR2 from the germline V gene are MNHEY and SVGEGT. The V gene lost 0 bases and the J gene lost 4 bases, with 13 bases spanning the gap. The CDR3 has 16 amino acids. The CDR3 DNA reads as TGTGCCAGCAGTTACTCGGGCGGGGTAGGGTACAATGAGCAGTTCTTC. Residues: CASSYSGGVGYNEQFF.

The CDR3 sequence is CASSPGTGEEKLFF. CDR3 DNA: TGTGCCAGCTCCCCCGGGACAGGGGAAGAAAAACTGTTTTTT. This chain links TRBV18 with TRBJ1-4, with 10 bases aligning to TRBD1. The trim removed 6 bases at V and 8 bases at J, leaving 6 bases unmatched. The germline gives CDR1 KGHSH, CDR2 LQKENI. This CDR3 has 14 amino acids.

The chain is built from TRBV5-1 and TRBJ2-2; unclear D gene. V was clipped by 4 bases and J by 3 bases, with 10 bases between them. There are 14 residues in the CDR3. Per germline, CDR1 SGHRS and CDR2 YFSETQ. The CDR3 bases are TGCGCCAGCAGCCGAGATGGTTACACCGGGGAGCTGTTTTTT. Translating gives CASSRDGYTGELFF.

This sequence joins TRBV24-1 and TRBJ2-5; TRBD1 aligns across 7 bases. The trim removed 4 bases at V and 5 bases at J, leaving 6 bases unmatched. The CDR3 runs 14 residues. Germline V gene lookup returns CDR1 KGHDR and CDR2 SFDVKD. In DNA, the CDR3 is TGTGCCACCAGTGACCCGACAGGGATGGAGACCCAGTACTTC. This encodes CATSDPTGMETQYF.